The text below deals with one TCR beta chain. No antigen is known for it. It was with a sample-barcoded 5' primer and a J-beta primer mix that a second PCR of about 6 to 11 cycles was run. CDR3-containing paired-end reads numbered at least 2.5 million in each sample. TCRdb reanalysed the 5' RACE reads using MiXCR and keeps one entry per CDR3 protein. The sample has about 640,000 distinct CDR3 sequences, approximately 50% seen once. The sample comes from a study of blood T cells in healthy people across ages. Notes on the study in general: Diversity was higher, and naive CD4+ cells more numerous, in long-lived donors than in aged donors. A conclusive naive versus antigen-experienced comparison was prevented by the unsorted PBMCs.

V was trimmed by 3 bases and J by 6 bases, leaving 13 bases between them. Germline-derived CDR1 and CDR2 are DFQATT and SNEGSKA (reference sequence). CDR3 length equals 13 residues. The genes are TRBV20-1 and TRBJ2-3; D remains ambiguous. This TCR derives from a man in his 60s in good health. Sequenced input: blood. The CDR3 DNA follows: TGCAGTGCTAGTTCTAGGAAAGTGGATACGCAGTATTTT. Translation: CSASSRKVDTQYF.